Listed below are T cell receptor beta chains from one sample, sequenced in a study of T cell repertoires in cytomegalovirus infection. Using its own MiXCR run on the reads, TCRdb lists one record per CDR3 protein. The sample holds roughly 300,000 distinct CDR3 sequences; over 7.5% are singletons and the top ten take about 4.5%. Sample: PBMCs. Receptor source: a human donor in good health (CMV status not recorded). Some clones in this sample may be carry-over from other donors' samples. CDR3s include the opening cysteine and the closing phenylalanine or tryptophan.

cdr3_length	j_call	v_call	cdr3_aa
17	TRBJ2-1	TRBV4-3	CASSQARRDRGSAEQFF
14	TRBJ2-2	TRBV4-3	CASSPRGDTGELFF
15	TRBJ2-1	TRBV20-1	CSASLGQGGHNEQFF
14	TRBJ1-1	TRBV6-4	CASKPGGANTEAFF
16	TRBJ2-1	TRBV9	CASSVAGRGVYNEQFF
14	TRBJ1-5	TRBV6-2/TRBV6-3	CASGQFNSNQPQHF
15	TRBJ1-1	TRBV12-3/TRBV12-4	CASSFRQGARTEAFF
17	TRBJ2-7	TRBV11-3	CASSLSVGGVFSYEQYF
15	TRBJ2-2	TRBV6-1	CASRTTSGYTGELFF
12	TRBJ1-2	TRBV30	CAWVWDRGGYTF
12	TRBJ1-6	TRBV12-3/TRBV12-4	CASSFGLQDLHF
11	TRBJ2-7	TRBV7-2	CATGQNYEQYF
15	TRBJ2-1	TRBV19	CASSFGLFPFNEQFF
15	TRBJ2-2	TRBV7-2	CASSLAAAATGELFF
14	TRBJ1-2	TRBV4-3	CASSPQGYDGGYTF
15	TRBJ2-7	TRBV25-1	CASSGPVQVGYEQYF
16	TRBJ1-6	TRBV6-6	CASSYSADRGHSPLHF
15	TRBJ2-1	TRBV12-3/TRBV12-4	CASSPSHSRYNEQFF
14	TRBJ2-2	TRBV6-5	CASKATGDTGELFF
13	TRBJ2-3	TRBV5-1	CASSSSTSGSGYF
16	TRBJ1-1	TRBV14	CASSPDSGYKDTEAFF